The 14 T cell receptor beta chains given below trace back to one sample, sequenced in a study of T cells in Graves' hyperthyroidism and ophthalmopathy. Regions amplified from RNA transcripts were the TCR beta CDR3 regions. A set of HTBI primers served as the primers for a first-round RT-PCR of the TCR CDR3. One entry per CDR3 protein results from TCRdb running MiXCR on the multiplex PCR reads. In the table there are around 200,000 distinct CDR3 sequences, about 18% of which are singletons. Source material: blood. The receptors originated from a woman aged 45-65 years with Graves' hyperthyroidism.

This clonotype appeared a few times. This chain joins TRBV5-1 and TRBJ2-2; 8 bases fit TRBD1. CDR1 is SGHRS, CDR2 YFSETQ, per germline. V was pared by 4 bases and J by 4 bases, with 6 bases of the junction left unmatched. The CDR3 consists of 15 residues. The CDR3 coding sequence is TGCGCCAGCAGCGCCCGACAGGGGAGCACCGGGGAGCTGTTTTTT. As protein: CASSARQGSTGELFF.

On this clonotype itself: A much larger clone differs from this one at a single base, so this may be a read error. No conserved phenylalanine or tryptophan ends this CDR3, so it is likely a read error. V gene TRBV5-1 combines with J gene TRBJ1-1; D is perhaps TRBD1 (6 bases). The length of the CDR3 is 15 residues. V lost 0 bases and J lost 1, with 10 bases in between. Germline lookup yields CDR1 SGHRS and CDR2 YFSETQ. The CDR3 nucleotides read TGCGCCAGCAGCTTGGATTTAGGGGGGAACACTGAAGCTTTCCTT. Protein sequence: CASSLDLGGNTEAFL.

This clonotype was recorded many times. The chain employs TRBV27 and TRBJ1-5; D ambiguous. The germline gives CDR1 MNHEY, CDR2 SMNVEV (reference sequence). The CDR3 contains 14 residues. Trimming left V 5 bases short and J 5 bases short, with 13 bases between. DNA of the CDR3: TGTGCCAGCAGTCTAAAGGGCGTTCATCAGCCCCAGCATTTT. Its translation is CASSLKGVHQPQHF.

This clonotype has ten or more counts. The gene calls are TRBV7-9 and TRBJ2-1; 7 nucleotides line up with TRBD1. The J segment lost 0 bases and the V segment lost 5 bases, leaving 4 bases of the junction unmatched. Germline assignment: CDR1 SEHNR and CDR2 FQNEAQ (reference sequence). The CDR3 is 15 amino acids. The CDR3 loop reads CASSQDRDSYNEQFF. The CDR3 coding sequence is TGTGCCAGCAGCCAAGACAGGGACTCCTACAATGAGCAGTTCTTC.

This clonotype came up a few times. One base away lies a much larger clone, so this may be a sequencing read error. The V and J genes are TRBV7-6 and TRBJ2-3, with a weak D call TRBD1 (5 bases). Trimming stripped 0 bases from V and 5 bases from J, with 12 bases between. The CDR3 sequence is 15 residues long. Germline CDR1 reads SGHVS; CDR2 reads FNYEAQ. The CDR3: CASSLAGGAGDTQYF. The CDR3 nucleotides read TGTGCCAGCAGCTTAGCGGGTGGGGCCGGAGATACGCAGTATTTT.

Notes on this clonotype: This may stem from a read error, because a much larger clone lies one nucleotide away. V gene TRBV28 combines with J gene TRBJ1-5; 9 bases fit TRBD1. Germline assignment: CDR1 MDHEN and CDR2 SYDVKM. This CDR3 spans 19 amino acids. V gave up 6 bases and J gave up 2 bases; unmatched junction bases: 17. The CDR3 DNA reads TGTGCCAGCAGATATTCGGACAGGGGCGACCATTATGGCAATCAGCCCCAGCATTTT. Encoded protein: CASRYSDRGDHYGNQPQHF.

Concerning this clonotype: A read error may produce the germline difference seen at one junction end. This chain joins TRBV7-9 and TRBJ2-5, with 8 positions matching TRBD2. This CDR3 region has 12 residues. Germline CDR1 SEHNR, CDR2 FQNEAQ (reference sequence). CDR3 in DNA: TGTGCCGGCAGCCGGGAGGGAGAGACCCAGTACTTC. It yields the protein CAGSREGETQYF.

The chain joins TRBV14 to TRBJ1-6, with unresolved D. V was trimmed by 4 bases and J by 0 bases, leaving 16 bases between them. This CDR3 has 18 amino acids. CDR1 SGHDN and CDR2 FVKESK come from the germline V gene. The CDR3 reads CASSPKWTASSYNSPLHF. The CDR3 DNA reads TGTGCCAGCAGCCCGAAATGGACCGCGAGCTCCTATAATTCACCCCTCCACTTT.

The V and J genes are TRBV9 and TRBJ2-3; 12 nucleotides line up with TRBD2. The germline gives CDR1 SGDLS, CDR2 YYNGEE. The CDR3 is 19 residues long. J lost 0 bases, V lost 3 bases, and 11 bases had no gene match. Here the CDR3 reads CASSASGLAGGRSTDTQYF. The CDR3 DNA reads TGTGCCAGCAGCGCTTCGGGGCTAGCGGGGGGGCGGAGCACAGATACGCAGTATTTT.

Ten or more counts support this clonotype. The rearrangement uses TRBV11-2 and TRBJ2-7; D is possibly TRBD1 (6 bases). Germline CDR1 and CDR2: SGHAT and FQNNGV. V lost 1 base, J lost 2 bases, and 12 bases lay in between. The CDR3 loop spans 15 amino acids. CDR3 in DNA: TGTGCCAGCAGCTTAGCGTGGGGGCCAACCTACGAGCAGTACTTC. Translating gives CASSLAWGPTYEQYF.

This clonotype turned up a few times. One base away lies a much larger clone, so this may be a sequencing read error. The conserved phenylalanine or tryptophan is not found at the CDR3 terminus, so this likely reflects a read error. The J gene is TRBJ1-5, the V gene TRBV27; perhaps TRBD1 as D (5 bases). The CDR3 sequence is 14 residues long. Trimming shortened V by 3 bases and J by 3 bases, and 9 bases separated the two germline ends. CDR1 MNHEY and CDR2 SMNVEV come from the germline V gene (reference sequence). The CDR3 loop is CASSLHRNNQPQHL. Here the CDR3 DNA reads TGTGCCAGCAGTTTGCACAGGAACAATCAGCCCCAGCATCTT.

This clonotype was found many times. The chain joins TRBV20-1 to TRBJ1-2; D is perhaps TRBD1 (5 bases). Germline V gene data show CDR1 as DFQATT and CDR2 as SNEGSKA (reference sequence). CDR3 length equals 13 residues. Trimming removed 1 base at V and 5 bases at J, with 11 bases between. DNA for the CDR3: TGCAGTGCTAGAGCGGGACTGCTTTATGGCTACACCTTC. As protein: CSARAGLLYGYTF.

This clonotype was counted between two and nine times. The CDR3 nucleotides read TGCGCCATTAAGCTTGTTGCCTCAGGGGGACAAGAGACCCAGTACTTC. This sequence encodes CAIKLVASGGQETQYF. The genes are TRBV5-1 and TRBJ2-5; 7 nucleotides align to TRBD1. The CDR3 has 16 residues. Germline loops: CDR1 SGHRS, CDR2 YFSETQ. V shed 9 bases and J 2 bases; nucleotides not matched to a gene: 16.

Comments on this clonotype: A single base separates this from a much larger clone, so it may be a read error. The V and J genes are TRBV18 and TRBJ1-5, with no clear D. This CDR3 is 13 amino acids long. V was pared by 4 bases and J by 7 bases, with 11 bases between. Germline V gene sequence: CDR1 KGHSH, CDR2 LQKENI. The CDR3 DNA follows: TGTGCCAGCTCACACAGTCTCAAACAGCCCCAGCATTTT. As protein: CASSHSLKQPQHF.